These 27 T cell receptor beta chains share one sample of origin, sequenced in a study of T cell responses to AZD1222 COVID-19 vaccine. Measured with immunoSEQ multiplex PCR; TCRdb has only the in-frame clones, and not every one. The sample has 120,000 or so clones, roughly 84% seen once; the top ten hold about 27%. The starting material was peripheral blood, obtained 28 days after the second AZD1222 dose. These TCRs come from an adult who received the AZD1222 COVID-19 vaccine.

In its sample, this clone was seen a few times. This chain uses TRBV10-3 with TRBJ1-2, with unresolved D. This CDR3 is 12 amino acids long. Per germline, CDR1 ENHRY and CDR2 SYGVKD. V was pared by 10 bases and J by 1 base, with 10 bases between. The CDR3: CATSENNYGYTF. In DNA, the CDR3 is TGTGCCACCTCCGAGAATAACTATGGCTACACCTTC.

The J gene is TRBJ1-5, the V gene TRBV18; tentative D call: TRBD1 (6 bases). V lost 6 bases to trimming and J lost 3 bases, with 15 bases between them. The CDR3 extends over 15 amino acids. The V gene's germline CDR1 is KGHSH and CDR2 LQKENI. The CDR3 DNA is TGTGCCAGCTCCCCGGGAGCAGGGGCCAATCAGCCCCAGCATTTT. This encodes CASSPGAGANQPQHF.

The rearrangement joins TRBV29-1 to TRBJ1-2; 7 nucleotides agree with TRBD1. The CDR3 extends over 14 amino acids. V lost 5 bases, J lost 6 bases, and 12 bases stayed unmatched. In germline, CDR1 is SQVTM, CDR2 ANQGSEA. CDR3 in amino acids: CSVIRDSRLDGYTF. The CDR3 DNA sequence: TGCAGCGTTATCCGGGACAGCCGATTGGATGGCTACACCTTC.

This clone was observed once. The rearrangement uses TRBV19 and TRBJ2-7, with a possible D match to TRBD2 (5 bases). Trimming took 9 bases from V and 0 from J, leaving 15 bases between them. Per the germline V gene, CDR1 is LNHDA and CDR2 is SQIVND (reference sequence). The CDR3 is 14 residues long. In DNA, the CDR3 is TGTGCCAGCCGAATCGTCGGAGGCTCCTACGAGCAGTACTTC. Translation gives CASRIVGGSYEQYF.

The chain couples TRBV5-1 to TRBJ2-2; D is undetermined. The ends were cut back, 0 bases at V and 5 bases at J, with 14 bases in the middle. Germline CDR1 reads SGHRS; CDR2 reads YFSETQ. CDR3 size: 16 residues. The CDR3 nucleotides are TGCGCCAGCAGCTTGGCCCGAGACTTTCGAACCGGGGAGCTGTTTTTT. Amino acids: CASSLARDFRTGELFF.

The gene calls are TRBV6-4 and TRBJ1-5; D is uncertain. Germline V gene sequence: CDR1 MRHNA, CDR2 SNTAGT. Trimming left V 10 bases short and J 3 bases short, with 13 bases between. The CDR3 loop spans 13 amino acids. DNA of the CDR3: TGTGCCAATGCTGACGGCGCCAATCAGCCCCAGCATTTT. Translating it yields CANADGANQPQHF.

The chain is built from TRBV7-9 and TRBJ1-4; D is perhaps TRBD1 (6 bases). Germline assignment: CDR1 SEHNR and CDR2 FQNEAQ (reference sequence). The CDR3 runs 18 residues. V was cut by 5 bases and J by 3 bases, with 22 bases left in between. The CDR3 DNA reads TGTGCCAGCAGCCCCTATCTCAGGGGAGGGTCGGCTAATGAAAAACTGTTTTTT. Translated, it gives CASSPYLRGGSANEKLFF.

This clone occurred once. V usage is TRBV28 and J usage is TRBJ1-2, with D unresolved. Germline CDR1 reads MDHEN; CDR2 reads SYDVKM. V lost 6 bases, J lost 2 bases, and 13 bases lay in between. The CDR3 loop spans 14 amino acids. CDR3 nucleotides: TGTGCCAGCAGCTCACCAGGCCGGAACTATGGCTACACCTTC. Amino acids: CASSSPGRNYGYTF.

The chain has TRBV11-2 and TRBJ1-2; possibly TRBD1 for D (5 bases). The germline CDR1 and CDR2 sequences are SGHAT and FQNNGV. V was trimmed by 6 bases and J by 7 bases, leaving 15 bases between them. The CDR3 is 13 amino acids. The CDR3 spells CASRPPGTRGYTF. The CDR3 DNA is TGTGCCAGCAGGCCCCCGGGGACTCGTGGCTACACCTTC.

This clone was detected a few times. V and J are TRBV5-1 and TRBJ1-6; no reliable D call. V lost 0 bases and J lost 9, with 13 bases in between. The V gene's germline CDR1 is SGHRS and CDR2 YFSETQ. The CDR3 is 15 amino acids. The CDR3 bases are TGCGCCAGCAGCTTGGTTGGAGATTCGGGTTCACCCCTCCACTTT. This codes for CASSLVGDSGSPLHF. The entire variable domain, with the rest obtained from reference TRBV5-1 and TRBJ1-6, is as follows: KAGVTQTPRYLIKTRGQQVTLSCSPISGHRSVSWYQQTPGQGLQFLFEYFSETQRNKGNFPGRFSGRQFSNSRSEMNVSTLELGDSALYLCASSLVGDSGSPLHFGNGTRLTVT.

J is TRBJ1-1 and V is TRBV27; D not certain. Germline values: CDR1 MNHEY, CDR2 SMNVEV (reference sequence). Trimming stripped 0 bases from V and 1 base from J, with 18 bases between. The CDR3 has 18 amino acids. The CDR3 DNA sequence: TGTGCCAGCAGTTTATCTATTATAGGGATGCTGAGGAACACTGAAGCTTTCTTT. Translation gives CASSLSIIGMLRNTEAFF.

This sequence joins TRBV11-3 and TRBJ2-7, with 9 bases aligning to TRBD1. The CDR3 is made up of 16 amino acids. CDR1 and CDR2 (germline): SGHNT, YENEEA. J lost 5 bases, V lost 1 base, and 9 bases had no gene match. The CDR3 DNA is TGTGCCAGCAGCTTAGGCACAGGGGGCGCAGAAAACGAGCAGTACTTC. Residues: CASSLGTGGAENEQYF.

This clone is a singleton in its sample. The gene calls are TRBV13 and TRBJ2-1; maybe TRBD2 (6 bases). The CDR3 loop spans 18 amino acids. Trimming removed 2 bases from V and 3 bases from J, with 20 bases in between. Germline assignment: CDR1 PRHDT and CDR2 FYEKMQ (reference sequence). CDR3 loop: CASSLSIGLGTYYNEQFF. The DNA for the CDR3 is TGTGCCAGCAGCTTAAGTATAGGTCTGGGGACTTACTACAATGAGCAGTTCTTC.

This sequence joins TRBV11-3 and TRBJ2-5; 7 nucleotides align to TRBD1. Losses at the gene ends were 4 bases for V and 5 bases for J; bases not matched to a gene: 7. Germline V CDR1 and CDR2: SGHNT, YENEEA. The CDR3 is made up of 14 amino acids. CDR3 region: CASSSTGTEETQYF. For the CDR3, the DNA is TGTGCCAGCAGCTCAACCGGGACAGAGGAGACCCAGTACTTC.

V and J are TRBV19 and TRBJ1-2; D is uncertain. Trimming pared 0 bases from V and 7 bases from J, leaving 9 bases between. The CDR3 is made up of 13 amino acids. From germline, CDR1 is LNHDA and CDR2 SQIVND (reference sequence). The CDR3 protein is CASSIDRMAGYTF. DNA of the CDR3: TGTGCCAGTAGTATAGATCGGATGGCTGGCTACACCTTC.

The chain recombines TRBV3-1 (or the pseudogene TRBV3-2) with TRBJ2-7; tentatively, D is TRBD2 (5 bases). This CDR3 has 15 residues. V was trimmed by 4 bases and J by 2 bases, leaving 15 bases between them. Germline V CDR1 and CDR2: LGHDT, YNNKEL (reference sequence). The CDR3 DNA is TGTGCCAGCAGCCCTAGTCGGGGTCCAGCCTACGAGCAGTACTTC. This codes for CASSPSRGPAYEQYF.

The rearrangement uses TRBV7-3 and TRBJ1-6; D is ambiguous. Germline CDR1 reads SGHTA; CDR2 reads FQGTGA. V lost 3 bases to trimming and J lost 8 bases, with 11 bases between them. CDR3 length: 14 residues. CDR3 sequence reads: CASSLTGWDSPLHF. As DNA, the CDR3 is TGTGCCAGCAGCTTGACGGGCTGGGATTCACCCCTCCACTTT. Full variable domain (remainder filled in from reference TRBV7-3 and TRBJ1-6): GAGVSQTPSNKVTEKGKYVELRCDPISGHTALYWYRQSLGQGPEFLIYFQGTGAADDSGLPNDRFFAVRPEGSVSTLKIQRTERGDSAVYLCASSLTGWDSPLHFGNGTRLTVT.

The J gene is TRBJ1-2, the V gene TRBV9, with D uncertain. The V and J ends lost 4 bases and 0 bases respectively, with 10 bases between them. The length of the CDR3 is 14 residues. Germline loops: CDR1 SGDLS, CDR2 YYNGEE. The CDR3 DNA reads TGTGCCAGCAGCCCCCGCCTGACTAACTATGGCTACACCTTC. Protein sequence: CASSPRLTNYGYTF.

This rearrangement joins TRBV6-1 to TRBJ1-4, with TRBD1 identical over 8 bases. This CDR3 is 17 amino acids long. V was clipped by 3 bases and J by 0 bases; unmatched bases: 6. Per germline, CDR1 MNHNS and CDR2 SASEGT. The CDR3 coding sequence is TGTGCCAGCAGTGAGTTGGACAGGGCGTCAACTAATGAAAAACTGTTTTTT. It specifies CASSELDRASTNEKLFF.

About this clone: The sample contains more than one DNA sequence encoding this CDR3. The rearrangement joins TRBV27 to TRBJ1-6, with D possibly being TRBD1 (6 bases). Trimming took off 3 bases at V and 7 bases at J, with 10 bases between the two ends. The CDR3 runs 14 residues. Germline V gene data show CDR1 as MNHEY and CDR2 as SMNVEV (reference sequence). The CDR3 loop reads CASSFGGRNSPLHF. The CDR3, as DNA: TGTGCCAGCAGTTTTGGGGGGCGGAATTCACCCCTCCACTTT.

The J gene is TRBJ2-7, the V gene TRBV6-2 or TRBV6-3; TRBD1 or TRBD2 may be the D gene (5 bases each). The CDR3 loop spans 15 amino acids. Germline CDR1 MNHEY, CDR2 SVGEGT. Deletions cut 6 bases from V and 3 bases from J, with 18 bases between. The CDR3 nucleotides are TGTGCCAGCAGCCCGTCTTGGGGCGGGTTCTACGAGCAGTACTTC. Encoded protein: CASSPSWGGFYEQYF.

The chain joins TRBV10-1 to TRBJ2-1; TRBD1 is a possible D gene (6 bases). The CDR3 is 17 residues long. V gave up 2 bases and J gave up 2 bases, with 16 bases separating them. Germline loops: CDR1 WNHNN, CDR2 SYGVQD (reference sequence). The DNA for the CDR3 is TGCGCCAGCAGTGAGGCCCGCCCGGCAGGGGCCTACAATGAGCAGTTCTTC. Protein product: CASSEARPAGAYNEQFF.

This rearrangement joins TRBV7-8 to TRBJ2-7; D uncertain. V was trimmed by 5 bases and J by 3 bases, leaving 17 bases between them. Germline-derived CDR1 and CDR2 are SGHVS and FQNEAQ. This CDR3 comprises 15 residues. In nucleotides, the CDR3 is TGTGCCAGCAGCCGTATGACTTCATCGGTCTACGAGCAGTACTTC. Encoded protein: CASSRMTSSVYEQYF.

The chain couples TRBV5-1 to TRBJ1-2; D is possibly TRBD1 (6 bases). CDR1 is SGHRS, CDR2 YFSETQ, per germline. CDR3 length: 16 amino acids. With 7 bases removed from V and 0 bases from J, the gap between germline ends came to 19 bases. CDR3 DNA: TGCGCCAGCTGGGCACAGGGAGCGGAGGCTAACTATGGCTACACCTTC. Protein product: CASWAQGAEANYGYTF.

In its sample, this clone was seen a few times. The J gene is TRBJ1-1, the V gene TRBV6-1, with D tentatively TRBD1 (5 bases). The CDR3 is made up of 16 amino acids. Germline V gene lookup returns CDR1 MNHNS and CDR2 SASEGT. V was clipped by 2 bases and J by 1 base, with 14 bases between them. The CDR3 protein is CASSEFFEGPNTEAFF. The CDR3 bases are TGTGCCAGCAGTGAATTCTTCGAGGGGCCGAACACTGAAGCTTTCTTT.

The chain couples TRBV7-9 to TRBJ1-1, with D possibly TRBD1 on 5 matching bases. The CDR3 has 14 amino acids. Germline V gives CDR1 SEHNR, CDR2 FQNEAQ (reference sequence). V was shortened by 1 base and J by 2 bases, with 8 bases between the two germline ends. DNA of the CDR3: TGTGCCAGCAGCTTAGGAGGGGATAACACTGAAGCTTTCTTT. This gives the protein CASSLGGDNTEAFF.

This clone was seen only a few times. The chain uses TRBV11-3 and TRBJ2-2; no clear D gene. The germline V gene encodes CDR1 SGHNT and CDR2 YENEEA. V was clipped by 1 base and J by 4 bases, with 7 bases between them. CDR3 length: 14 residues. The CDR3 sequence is CASSLGPGTGELFF. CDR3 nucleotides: TGTGCCAGCAGCTTAGGGCCGGGCACCGGGGAGCTGTTTTTT.